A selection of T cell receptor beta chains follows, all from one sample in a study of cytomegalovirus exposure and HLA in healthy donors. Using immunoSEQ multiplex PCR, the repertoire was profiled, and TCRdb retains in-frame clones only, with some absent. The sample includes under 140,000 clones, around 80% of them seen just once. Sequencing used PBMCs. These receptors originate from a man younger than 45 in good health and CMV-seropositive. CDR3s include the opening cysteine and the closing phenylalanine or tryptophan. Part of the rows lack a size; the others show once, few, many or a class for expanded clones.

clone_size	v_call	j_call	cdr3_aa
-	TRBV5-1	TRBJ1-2	CASSFGQGLPPYGYTF
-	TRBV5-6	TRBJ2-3	CASSRTGLTDTQYF
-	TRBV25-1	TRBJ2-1	CASSATSGVRVSYNEQFF
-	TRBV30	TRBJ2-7	CAWRGKQGPYEQYF
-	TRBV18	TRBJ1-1	CASSPNRDPRGTEAFF
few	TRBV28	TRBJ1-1	CASSSMVGQGAPRTEAFF
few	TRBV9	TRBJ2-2	CASSPTISGELFF
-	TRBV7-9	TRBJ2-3	CASSFIGTGLTDTQYF
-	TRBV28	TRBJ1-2	CASTMGQRNYGYTF
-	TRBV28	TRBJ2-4	CASSLIGTANIQYF
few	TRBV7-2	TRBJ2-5	CASSLGGGQGKREQYF
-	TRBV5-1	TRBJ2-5	CASSIDREGTQYF
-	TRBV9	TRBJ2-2	CASSVGKTGVTGELFF
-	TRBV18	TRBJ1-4	CASSPPSGYGGKLFF
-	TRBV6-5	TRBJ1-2	CASSYSTGGWGGYTF
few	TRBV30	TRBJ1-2	CAWSVRGSSGYTF
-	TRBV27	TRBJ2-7	CASSVLMGSSYEQYF
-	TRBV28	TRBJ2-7	CASSSGQTSYEQYF
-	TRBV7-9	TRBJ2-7	CASSLAGQVYEQYF
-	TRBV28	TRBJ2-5	CASSFPGTGGLIYQETQYF
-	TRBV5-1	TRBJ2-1	CASSVLAGVDNEQFF
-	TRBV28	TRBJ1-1	CASSWGGPGNTEAFF
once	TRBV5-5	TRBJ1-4	CASSLAGQGATNEKLFF
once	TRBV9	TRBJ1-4	CASSTTATTNEKLFF
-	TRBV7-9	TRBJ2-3	CASSVWTPSTDTQYF
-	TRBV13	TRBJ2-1	CASSGRGGTGYYNEQFF
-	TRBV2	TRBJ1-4	CASSEVRGTNEKLFF
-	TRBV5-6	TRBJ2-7	CASSSYSEQYF
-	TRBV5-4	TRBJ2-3	CASRPGVALGTDTQYF
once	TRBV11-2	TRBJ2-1	CASAEVYNEQFF
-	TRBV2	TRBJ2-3	CASGTLAGGSPADTQYF
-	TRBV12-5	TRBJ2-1	CASGLVRGLAVDYEQFF
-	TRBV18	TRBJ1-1	CASSPGQRNTEAFF
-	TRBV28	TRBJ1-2	CASSLVPSYGYTF
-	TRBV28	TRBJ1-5	CASTPRTRGGQPQHF
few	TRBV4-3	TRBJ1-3	CASSPGTGQYTIYF
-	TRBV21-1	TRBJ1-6	CASSKNNCYNSPLHF
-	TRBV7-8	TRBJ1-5	CASSFGTVSNQPQHF
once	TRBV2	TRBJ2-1	CASSEQGNDNEQFF
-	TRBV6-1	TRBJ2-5	CASSEVQGAGETQYF
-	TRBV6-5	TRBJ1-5	CASTSADSNQPQHF
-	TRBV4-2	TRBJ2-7	CASSPIAGNFYEQYF
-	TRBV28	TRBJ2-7	CASSSSGGLSFTYEQYF
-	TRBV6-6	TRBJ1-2	CASSSGWRGREGYTF
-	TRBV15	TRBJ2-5	CATSREGQGRETQYF
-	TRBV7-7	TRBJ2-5	CASSLGTGETQYF
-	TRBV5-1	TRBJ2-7	CASSLGGDEQYF
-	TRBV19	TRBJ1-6	CASSIVLLGQRNSPLHF
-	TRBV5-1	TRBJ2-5	CASSAEGGAQETQYF
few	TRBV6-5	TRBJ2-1	CASSYRPGSSNHEQFF
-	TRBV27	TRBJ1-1	CASSLYIPGNTEAFF
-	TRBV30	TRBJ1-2	CAWSVAPYYGYTF
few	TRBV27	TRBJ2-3	CASSSRGGWTDTQYF